A selection of T cell receptor beta chains follows, all from one sample in a study of cytomegalovirus exposure and HLA in healthy donors. Here immunoSEQ multiplex PCR was the method, and the copy in TCRdb shows in-frame clones only, minus some. The table lists about 170,000 clones, roughly 85% of them singletons. Sequenced: PBMCs. These receptors were taken from a middle-aged man in good health and CMV-seropositive. CDR3s include the opening cysteine and the closing phenylalanine or tryptophan. Fields, in order: D gene, clone size, V gene, J gene, CDR3 protein, CDR3 DNA. The D gene is left open where the match is weak. Size is omitted from some rows. Given values are once, few, many or a class for expanded clones.

TRBD1	NA	TRBV6-1	TRBJ2-1	CASRMTGVSYNEQFF	TGTGCCAGCAGAATGACAGGGGTCTCCTACAATGAGCAGTTCTTC
TRBD2	NA	TRBV5-1	TRBJ2-7	CASSIGGPGTSGSRGLEQYF	TGCGCCAGCAGCATCGGGGGTCCCGGGACTAGCGGGAGTCGGGGGCTCGAGCAGTACTTC
NA	NA	TRBV5-6	TRBJ2-3	CASRTGHAQYTQYF	TGTGCCAGCAGGACGGGACACGCACAATATACGCAGTATTTT
TRBD1	NA	TRBV28	TRBJ1-1	CASRHRTGGLNTEAFF	TGTGCCAGCAGGCATCGGACAGGGGGCTTGAACACTGAAGCTTTCTTT
TRBD1	NA	TRBV5-4	TRBJ2-1	CASSSPGQGNDEQFF	TGTGCCAGCAGCAGTCCGGGACAGGGGAACGATGAGCAGTTCTTC
NA	NA	TRBV28	TRBJ1-2	CASGDINYGYTF	TGTGCCAGCGGGGACATCAACTATGGCTACACCTTC
NA	NA	TRBV28	TRBJ1-5	CASSFGYLKGGNQPQHF	TGTGCCAGCAGTTTTGGGTATTTAAAAGGGGGCAATCAGCCCCAGCATTTT
NA	NA	TRBV9	TRBJ1-4	CASSVAQQNEKLFF	TGTGCCAGCAGCGTAGCACAGCAAAATGAAAAACTGTTTTTT
TRBD2	NA	TRBV6-5	TRBJ2-7	CASLAGSYEQYF	TGTGCCAGCCTAGCGGGGTCCTACGAGCAGTACTTC
NA	NA	TRBV28	TRBJ2-7	CASSLINRAYEQYF	TGTGCCAGCAGCCTAATCAACAGGGCCTACGAGCAGTACTTC
TRBD1	NA	TRBV27	TRBJ2-7	CASSPDRGGGSYEQYF	TGTGCCAGCAGTCCCGACAGGGGGGGCGGATCGTACGAGCAGTACTTC
NA	few	TRBV5-1	TRBJ2-2	CASSLAPSRTGELFF	TGCGCCAGCAGCTTGGCCCCTAGCCGGACCGGGGAGCTGTTTTTT
NA	NA	TRBV2	TRBJ1-5	CASSMQGRWQPQHF	TGTGCCAGCTCGATGCAGGGAAGGTGGCAGCCCCAGCATTTT
NA	NA	TRBV7-9	TRBJ1-1	CASSLVSGNTEAFF	TGTGCCAGCAGCTTAGTGTCAGGGAACACTGAAGCTTTCTTT
NA	NA	TRBV9	TRBJ1-2	CASSATGLMGSGDGYTF	TGTGCCAGCAGCGCGACAGGTCTTATGGGGTCCGGGGATGGCTACACCTTC
NA	NA	TRBV20-1	TRBJ1-2	CSVRANYGYTF	TGCAGTGTCAGGGCTAACTATGGCTACACCTTC
NA	NA	TRBV19	TRBJ1-5	CASSISDRRNQPQHF	TGTGCCAGTAGTATCTCGGACAGACGCAATCAGCCCCAGCATTTT
NA	NA	TRBV28	TRBJ1-4	CASSLYSYGNEKLFF	TGTGCCAGCAGTTTATACAGCTACGGTAATGAAAAACTGTTTTTT
TRBD2	NA	TRBV9	TRBJ2-1	CASSVDAGTSRLEQFF	TGTGCCAGCAGCGTCGACGCCGGGACTAGCAGGCTGGAGCAGTTCTTC
NA	NA	TRBV5-4	TRBJ2-7	CASSLGTSSYEQYF	TGTGCCAGCAGCTTGGGAACTAGCTCCTACGAGCAGTACTTC
NA	NA	TRBV27	TRBJ2-7	CASSPQTGRNEQYF	TGTGCCAGCAGTCCCCAGACAGGGAGGAACGAGCAGTACTTC
NA	NA	TRBV29-1	TRBJ2-1	CSVDSGQVGYNEQLF	TGCAGCGTTGATTCAGGCCAAGTAGGATACAATGAGCAGCTCTTC
NA	NA	TRBV6-5	TRBJ1-1	CASSYSYQLADTEAFF	TGTGCCAGCAGTTACTCCTACCAACTGGCGGACACTGAAGCTTTCTTT
NA	NA	TRBV6-1	TRBJ2-1	CASEFGQGNWDEQFF	TGTGCCAGCGAATTTGGGCAGGGGAACTGGGATGAGCAGTTCTTC
TRBD1	NA	TRBV11-2	TRBJ2-2	CASSQGTGGWAGELFF	TGTGCCAGCAGCCAAGGGACAGGGGGCTGGGCCGGGGAGCTGTTTTTT
NA	NA	TRBV11-2	TRBJ1-1	CASSPGPSNTEAFF	TGTGCCAGCAGCCCTGGCCCCTCGAACACTGAAGCTTTCTTT
NA	medium-sized	TRBV5-5	TRBJ1-2	CASSLGQGNYGYTF	TGTGCCAGCAGCTTGGGTCAGGGGAACTATGGCTACACCTTC
TRBD2	NA	TRBV19	TRBJ2-3	CASRFLAGGTDTQYF	TGTGCCAGCCGATTTCTAGCGGGAGGGACAGATACGCAGTATTTT
NA	NA	TRBV5-1	TRBJ2-1	CASSLGLYNEQFF	TGCGCCAGCAGCTTGGGACTTTACAATGAGCAGTTCTTC
NA	NA	TRBV7-9	TRBJ2-1	CASSKQGSGGEQFF	TGTGCCAGCAGCAAACAGGGGAGCGGGGGTGAGCAGTTCTTC
TRBD1	NA	TRBV6-1	TRBJ2-5	CATRGQGARETQYF	TGTGCCACCCGGGGACAGGGGGCTCGAGAGACCCAGTACTTC
NA	NA	TRBV19	TRBJ1-4	CASSVGPSNEKLFF	TGTGCCAGTAGTGTAGGGCCCTCTAATGAAAAACTGTTTTTT
TRBD1	NA	TRBV19	TRBJ2-7	CASSVAGTGGYEQYF	TGTGCCAGTAGTGTAGCCGGGACAGGGGGCTACGAGCAGTACTTC
TRBD2	NA	TRBV5-1	TRBJ2-7	CASSLGGSRLSYEQYF	TGCGCCAGCAGCTTGGGCGGGAGTCGATTATCCTACGAGCAGTACTTC
NA	NA	TRBV11-3	TRBJ2-1	CASSFFGRNEQFF	TGTGCCAGCAGCTTTTTTGGGAGAAATGAGCAGTTCTTC
TRBD1	NA	TRBV5-1	TRBJ2-5	CASRGWDRVKETQYF	TGCGCCAGCAGGGGCTGGGACAGAGTAAAAGAGACCCAGTACTTC
TRBD2	many	TRBV7-9	TRBJ2-3	CASASTSGRAPLGADTQYF	TGTGCCAGCGCCTCGACTAGCGGGAGGGCCCCACTGGGGGCAGATACGCAGTATTTT
NA	NA	TRBV6-5	TRBJ2-6	CASSYSAGSGANVLTF	TGTGCCAGCAGTTACTCGGCGGGCTCTGGGGCCAACGTCCTGACTTTC
NA	NA	TRBV5-1	TRBJ2-5	CASSLAGTQYF	TGCGCCAGCAGCTTGGCCGGGACCCAGTACTTC
TRBD1	NA	TRBV2	TRBJ2-1	CASSENGDRGDEQFF	TGTGCCAGCAGTGAAAATGGGGACAGGGGAGATGAGCAGTTCTTC
NA	NA	TRBV28	TRBJ2-2	CASVWAGRGGELFF	TGTGCCAGCGTTTGGGCGGGCCGAGGCGGGGAGCTGTTTTTT
NA	NA	TRBV28	TRBJ2-7	CASSFVAGSYEQYF	TGTGCCAGCAGTTTTGTCGCAGGCTCCTACGAGCAGTACTTC
TRBD2	NA	TRBV7-2	TRBJ2-2	CASSPGLAGTGELFF	TGTGCCAGCAGCCCGGGACTAGCGGGCACCGGGGAGCTGTTTTTT
NA	NA	TRBV7-9	TRBJ2-5	CASSGGTLGEQYF	TGTGCCAGCAGCGGCGGGACCCTAGGTGAGCAGTACTTC
TRBD2	NA	TRBV4-1	TRBJ2-7	CASSQVLAGGSYEQYF	TGCGCCAGCAGCCAAGTCCTAGCGGGGGGCTCCTACGAGCAGTACTTC
TRBD1	NA	TRBV10-3	TRBJ2-7	CATNRDRGIEQYF	TGTGCCACAAACCGGGACAGGGGAATCGAGCAGTACTTC
TRBD2	NA	TRBV7-6	TRBJ2-1	CASSLQGGRAGEQFF	TGTGCCAGCAGCTTACAGGGCGGGAGGGCCGGTGAGCAGTTCTTC
TRBD2	NA	TRBV7-9	TRBJ2-1	CASKSSGSSYNEQFF	TGTGCCAGCAAGTCAAGCGGGAGCTCCTACAATGAGCAGTTCTTC
TRBD2	NA	TRBV18	TRBJ2-5	CASSPRLAGVETQYF	TGTGCCAGCTCACCACGGCTAGCGGGAGTAGAGACCCAGTACTTC